This is a list of T cell receptor beta chains from one sample in a study of neoadjuvant anti-PD-1 for oral cavity cancer. Profiled with immunoSEQ multiplex PCR; TCRdb holds only in-frame clones, not every one. The sample lists around 15,000 clones; just over 65% were seen once. The specimen comprised PBMCs, sampled before nivolumab (anti-PD-1) treatment. The receptors were sampled from a person between 40 and 80 years old with oral cavity squamous cell carcinoma. The CDR3 runs from the conserved cysteine through the conserved F or W. D genes are given only for firm matches. Clone size is stated in some rows and not others, as once, few, many or a class when expanded.

j_gene: TRBJ2-2
d_gene: TRBD2
abundance: NA
v_gene: TRBV4-2
CDR3nt: TGTGCCAGCAGCCGACTAGCGGGAGGTAATTCGGACACCGGGGAGCTGTTTTTT
CDR3aa: CASSRLAGGNSDTGELFF

j_gene: TRBJ1-2
d_gene: NA
abundance: few
v_gene: TRBV30
CDR3nt: TGTGCCTGGAACGTAAACCTGGGGGATGGCTACACCTTC
CDR3aa: CAWNVNLGDGYTF

j_gene: TRBJ2-3
d_gene: TRBD2
abundance: NA
v_gene: TRBV7-3
CDR3nt: TGTGCCAGCAGCGCTCTAAGCGGGAGAGTAGATACGCAGTATTTT
CDR3aa: CASSALSGRVDTQYF

j_gene: TRBJ2-5
d_gene: NA
abundance: NA
v_gene: TRBV2
CDR3nt: TGTGCCAGCGGGGGGCTGAGGGGACGGGAGACCCAGTACTTC
CDR3aa: CASGGLRGRETQYF

j_gene: TRBJ2-5
d_gene: TRBD2
abundance: NA
v_gene: TRBV11-2
CDR3nt: TGTGCCAGCAGCCTTAGCGGGAGGACCCAGTACTTC
CDR3aa: CASSLSGRTQYF

j_gene: TRBJ2-7
d_gene: NA
abundance: NA
v_gene: TRBV5-1
CDR3nt: NA
CDR3aa: CASSQGTSGSFGAGEQYF

j_gene: TRBJ1-2
d_gene: NA
abundance: once
v_gene: TRBV2
CDR3nt: TGTGCCAGCAGTCGGGACGGGCAGGGCCATGGCTACACCTTC
CDR3aa: CASSRDGQGHGYTF

j_gene: TRBJ2-2
d_gene: TRBD1
abundance: NA
v_gene: TRBV7-3
CDR3nt: TGTGCCAGCAGCCTTGAGGGGGCTGGTGGCGGGGAGCTGTTTTTT
CDR3aa: CASSLEGAGGGELFF

j_gene: TRBJ2-7
d_gene: TRBD2
abundance: once
v_gene: TRBV6-5
CDR3nt: TGTGCCAGCAGTTACTCGGCTAGCGGCTACTACGAGCAGTACTTC
CDR3aa: CASSYSASGYYEQYF

j_gene: TRBJ1-5
d_gene: NA
abundance: NA
v_gene: TRBV6-6
CDR3nt: TGTGCCGCCCAAACAGGGAATCAGCCCCAGCATTTT
CDR3aa: CAAQTGNQPQHF

j_gene: TRBJ2-7
d_gene: TRBD2
abundance: NA
v_gene: TRBV5-4
CDR3nt: TGTGCCAGCAGCTTAGGACTAGCGGGAGTGACTGAGCAGTACTTC
CDR3aa: CASSLGLAGVTEQYF

j_gene: TRBJ2-3
d_gene: TRBD2
abundance: few
v_gene: TRBV5-5
CDR3nt: TGTGCCAGCAGCTTGGCCACCCAACTAGCGGGAGTAACAGATACGCAGTATTTT
CDR3aa: CASSLATQLAGVTDTQYF

j_gene: TRBJ2-7
d_gene: NA
abundance: NA
v_gene: TRBV5-6
CDR3nt: TGTGCCAGCAGCTTGGGAGGCCGAACCTACGAGCAGTACTTC
CDR3aa: CASSLGGRTYEQYF

j_gene: TRBJ1-5
d_gene: TRBD1
abundance: NA
v_gene: TRBV5-1
CDR3nt: TGCGCCAGCAGCCCCGGGACAGGGGATAGCAATCAGCCCCAGCATTTT
CDR3aa: CASSPGTGDSNQPQHF

j_gene: TRBJ2-1
d_gene: TRBD2
abundance: NA
v_gene: TRBV10-3
CDR3nt: TGTGCCATCAGTGAGTTTGCGGGAGCTAATGAGCAGTTCTTC
CDR3aa: CAISEFAGANEQFF

j_gene: TRBJ1-1
d_gene: NA
abundance: NA
v_gene: TRBV6-5
CDR3nt: TGTGCCAGCAGTCGTACACAGACGAACACTGAAGCTTTCTTT
CDR3aa: CASSRTQTNTEAFF

j_gene: TRBJ2-7
d_gene: NA
abundance: few
v_gene: TRBV2
CDR3nt: TGTGCCAGCAGTGCGGGGGGCATTTCCTACGAGCAGTACTTC
CDR3aa: CASSAGGISYEQYF

j_gene: TRBJ2-5
d_gene: TRBD2
abundance: NA
v_gene: TRBV7-2
CDR3nt: TGTGCCAGCAGCTCGCTAGCGGCCGGGGAGACCCAGTACTTC
CDR3aa: CASSSLAAGETQYF

j_gene: TRBJ1-2
d_gene: NA
abundance: NA
v_gene: TRBV7-6
CDR3nt: TGTGCCAGCAGCCCAGACAGAAACTATGGCTACACCTTC
CDR3aa: CASSPDRNYGYTF

j_gene: TRBJ2-7
d_gene: NA
abundance: NA
v_gene: TRBV19
CDR3nt: TGTGCCAGTAGTCCGAAACCCCATAGCACCAGATCCTACGAGCAGTACTTC
CDR3aa: CASSPKPHSTRSYEQYF

j_gene: TRBJ2-2
d_gene: NA
abundance: NA
v_gene: TRBV4-1
CDR3nt: TGCGCCAGCAGCCAAGTACCGTACACCGGGGAGCTGTTTTTT
CDR3aa: CASSQVPYTGELFF

j_gene: TRBJ2-7
d_gene: NA
abundance: NA
v_gene: TRBV30
CDR3nt: TGTGCCTGGAGTGTACCGTCGGTGGATACGAAAGGGGAGCAGTACTTC
CDR3aa: CAWSVPSVDTKGEQYF

j_gene: TRBJ2-7
d_gene: NA
abundance: NA
v_gene: TRBV2
CDR3nt: TGTGCCAGCAGTGTAGGGCCGATCTCCTACGAGCAGTACTTC
CDR3aa: CASSVGPISYEQYF

j_gene: TRBJ2-2
d_gene: TRBD2
abundance: NA
v_gene: TRBV9
CDR3nt: TGTGCCAGCAGCGTAGGAGGAGCGGGAGGCGGGGAGCTGTTTTTT
CDR3aa: CASSVGGAGGGELFF

j_gene: TRBJ2-5
d_gene: TRBD2
abundance: NA
v_gene: TRBV10-3
CDR3nt: TGTGCCATCAGTGATATGAGCGGGAGAAGTGGGGAGACCCAGTACTTC
CDR3aa: CAISDMSGRSGETQYF

j_gene: TRBJ1-5
d_gene: NA
abundance: few
v_gene: TRBV4-1
CDR3nt: TGCGCCAGCAGCGCAGGGGTCAATCAGCCCCAGCATTTT
CDR3aa: CASSAGVNQPQHF

j_gene: TRBJ2-1
d_gene: TRBD2
abundance: NA
v_gene: TRBV10-3
CDR3nt: TGTGCCACAAGAGCCGGGAGGGATGAGCAGTTCTTC
CDR3aa: CATRAGRDEQFF

j_gene: TRBJ2-7
d_gene: TRBD1
abundance: NA
v_gene: TRBV6-1
CDR3nt: TGTGCCAGCAGATCGACAGGGACCTACGAGCAGTACTTC
CDR3aa: CASRSTGTYEQYF

j_gene: TRBJ2-7
d_gene: TRBD2
abundance: NA
v_gene: TRBV29-1
CDR3nt: TGCAGCGTTCGGGGGGAGGGACTGGAGCAGTACTTC
CDR3aa: CSVRGEGLEQYF

j_gene: TRBJ2-7
d_gene: TRBD2
abundance: NA
v_gene: TRBV7-3
CDR3nt: TGTGCCAGCAGCTTAACGGCCAGCGGGAGTTACGAGCAGTACTTC
CDR3aa: CASSLTASGSYEQYF

j_gene: TRBJ2-3
d_gene: TRBD2
abundance: once
v_gene: TRBV19
CDR3nt: TGTGCCAGTAGTGGGACTAGCGGCACAGATACGCAGTATTTT
CDR3aa: CASSGTSGTDTQYF

j_gene: TRBJ2-2
d_gene: TRBD2
abundance: once
v_gene: TRBV7-8
CDR3nt: TGTGCCAGCAGCTTAGGGCTAGCGGGACTCAACACCGGGGAGCTGTTTTTT
CDR3aa: CASSLGLAGLNTGELFF

j_gene: TRBJ1-5
d_gene: NA
abundance: few
v_gene: TRBV6-1
CDR3nt: TGTGCCAGCGGCGTGACCCAGCCCCAGCATTTT
CDR3aa: CASGVTQPQHF

j_gene: TRBJ1-3
d_gene: NA
abundance: NA
v_gene: TRBV6-6
CDR3nt: TGTGCCAGCAGTCCGGGGTTCCCTGGAAACACCATATATTTT
CDR3aa: CASSPGFPGNTIYF

j_gene: TRBJ1-5
d_gene: NA
abundance: NA
v_gene: TRBV4-2
CDR3nt: TGTGCCAGCAGCCAAGAATCAACAGACTTCTATCAGCCCCAGCATTTT
CDR3aa: CASSQESTDFYQPQHF

j_gene: TRBJ1-1
d_gene: NA
abundance: NA
v_gene: TRBV19
CDR3nt: TGTGCCAGTCATAACCTGGGATCTAACACTGAAGCTTTCTTT
CDR3aa: CASHNLGSNTEAFF

j_gene: TRBJ2-3
d_gene: NA
abundance: few
v_gene: TRBV11-2
CDR3nt: TGTGCCAGCAGCCAAAGTAGGGGGTTTGGAGATACGCAGTATTTT
CDR3aa: CASSQSRGFGDTQYF

j_gene: TRBJ2-5
d_gene: TRBD2
abundance: NA
v_gene: TRBV30
CDR3nt: TGTGCCTGGAGTTTTAGCGGGCCCTCCCAAGAGACCCAGTACTTC
CDR3aa: CAWSFSGPSQETQYF

j_gene: TRBJ1-5
d_gene: NA
abundance: NA
v_gene: TRBV6-1
CDR3nt: TGTGCCAGCAGTGGGCTACAGGAGGGGAGCAATCAGCCCCAGCATTTT
CDR3aa: CASSGLQEGSNQPQHF

j_gene: TRBJ2-3
d_gene: TRBD1
abundance: NA
v_gene: TRBV5-1
CDR3nt: TGCGCCAGCAGCTCCGACGGACAGGTAGATACGCAGTATTTT
CDR3aa: CASSSDGQVDTQYF

j_gene: TRBJ2-7
d_gene: NA
abundance: once
v_gene: TRBV2
CDR3nt: TGTGCCAGCAGCTCGGAGGGGGGGGTCTACGAGCAGTACTTC
CDR3aa: CASSSEGGVYEQYF

j_gene: TRBJ1-4
d_gene: NA
abundance: NA
v_gene: TRBV2
CDR3nt: TGTGCCAGCAGCTCTGATCAGGGGAAATATGAAAAACTGTTTTTT
CDR3aa: CASSSDQGKYEKLFF

j_gene: TRBJ1-1
d_gene: NA
abundance: few
v_gene: TRBV29-1
CDR3nt: TGCAGCGTTGTAGGTTGGCAGAACACTGAAGCTTTCTTT
CDR3aa: CSVVGWQNTEAFF

j_gene: TRBJ1-1
d_gene: NA
abundance: NA
v_gene: TRBV19
CDR3nt: TGTGCCACCTCAACACCTTCCATGCAGGGGCCCACTGAAGCTTTCTTT
CDR3aa: CATSTPSMQGPTEAFF

j_gene: TRBJ1-5
d_gene: NA
abundance: NA
v_gene: TRBV4-1
CDR3nt: TGCGCCAGCAGCATCACGGACAATCAGCCCCAGCATTTT
CDR3aa: CASSITDNQPQHF

j_gene: TRBJ1-5
d_gene: NA
abundance: once
v_gene: TRBV5-1
CDR3nt: TGCGCCAGCAGCTTGGGAGGGGGGAAGCACCAGCCCCAGCATTTT
CDR3aa: CASSLGGGKHQPQHF

j_gene: TRBJ1-5
d_gene: NA
abundance: NA
v_gene: TRBV6-1
CDR3nt: TGTGCCAGCAGCGGGGGAACAGAGGCTTATCAGCCCCAGCATTTT
CDR3aa: CASSGGTEAYQPQHF

j_gene: TRBJ1-5
d_gene: NA
abundance: NA
v_gene: TRBV30
CDR3nt: TGTGCCTGGACCCTCGGAAAGGCGGGTCAGCCCCAGCATTTT
CDR3aa: CAWTLGKAGQPQHF

j_gene: TRBJ2-5
d_gene: TRBD1
abundance: NA
v_gene: TRBV10-1
CDR3nt: TGCGCCAGCAGCGGTACGGCAGGGGGCCAAGAGACCCAGTACTTC
CDR3aa: CASSGTAGGQETQYF

j_gene: TRBJ2-2
d_gene: TRBD1
abundance: NA
v_gene: TRBV5-1
CDR3nt: TGCGCCAGCAGCCTCGACAGGGGGGTCACCGGGGAGCTGTTTTTT
CDR3aa: CASSLDRGVTGELFF

j_gene: TRBJ2-2
d_gene: TRBD2
abundance: NA
v_gene: TRBV6-5
CDR3nt: TGTGCCAGCAGTCCGGGGAGGGAGGGGATCGGGGAGCTGTTTTTT
CDR3aa: CASSPGREGIGELFF

j_gene: TRBJ2-1
d_gene: NA
abundance: few
v_gene: TRBV11-3
CDR3nt: TGTGCCAGCAGCACCCGTCCGGATGAGCAGTTCTTC
CDR3aa: CASSTRPDEQFF

j_gene: TRBJ1-2
d_gene: TRBD1
abundance: NA
v_gene: TRBV4-1
CDR3nt: TGCGCCAGCAGCCAAGCCGGGACAGGCTATGGCTACACCTTC
CDR3aa: CASSQAGTGYGYTF

j_gene: TRBJ2-1
d_gene: NA
abundance: NA
v_gene: TRBV7-7
CDR3nt: TGTGCTAGCAGTCCCACTATGCTTAATGAGCAGTTCTTC
CDR3aa: CASSPTMLNEQFF

j_gene: TRBJ1-2
d_gene: NA
abundance: NA
v_gene: TRBV9
CDR3nt: TGTGCCAGCAGGACCCTCCAGGGGATTGGGGGCTACACCTTC
CDR3aa: CASRTLQGIGGYTF

j_gene: TRBJ1-2
d_gene: NA
abundance: few
v_gene: TRBV27
CDR3nt: TGTGCCAGCAGTTTATCCCCCTCAACCCCCCTCTATGGCTACACCTTC
CDR3aa: CASSLSPSTPLYGYTF

j_gene: TRBJ2-2
d_gene: TRBD2
abundance: once
v_gene: TRBV14
CDR3nt: TGTGCCAGCAGCCCGGTTGGTAGCGGGGTCGTTGGCGGGGAGCTGTTTTTT
CDR3aa: CASSPVGSGVVGGELFF